This note documents a single TCR beta chain sequence. The data stem from a study of control samples from healthy donors and cancer patients. Generated by immunoSEQ multiplex PCR, the TCRdb table keeps only in-frame clones and is missing some. The profile shows around 110,000 clones, 93% of them singletons. The CDR3 sequence is 13 residues long. The trim removed 5 bases at V and 8 bases at J, leaving 9 bases unmatched. Germline V CDR1 and CDR2: SGDLS, YYNGEE. Sequencing was carried out using blood. The chain recombines TRBV9 with TRBJ1-2; TRBD1 matches 7 bases. This TCR was sampled from a man aged 25 to 40 in good health. The DNA for the CDR3 is TGTGCCAGCAGGGACAGGACCGCGGGGGGCTACACCTTC. Residues: CASRDRTAGGYTF.